Below, 22 T cell receptor beta chains from the same sample are listed, as sequenced in a study of blood T cell repertoires in COVID-19. The assay was immunoSEQ multiplex PCR, and TCRdb's table has in-frame clones only and misses some. The sample carries approximately 300,000 clones, more than 80% recorded once. Sequenced material: peripheral blood. Every receptor here comes from a woman aged 30 to 39 with COVID-19, enrolled during active disease.

This chain links TRBV6-8 with TRBJ1-5, with 7 bases identical to TRBD1. Per the germline V gene, CDR1 is MNHGY and CDR2 is SAAAGT. V dropped 4 bases and J dropped 0; count of bases not matched to a gene: 3. The CDR3 extends over 15 amino acids. The DNA for the CDR3 is TGTGCCAGCAGTTCCCGGACAGGTAGCAATCAGCCCCAGCATTTT. It translates to CASSSRTGSNQPQHF.

This clone was detected only once. The V gene is TRBV5-5, the J gene TRBJ2-7; TRBD2 aligns across 8 bases. J was trimmed by 2 bases and V by 5 bases; bases with no gene match: 12. The germline V gene encodes CDR1 SGHKS and CDR2 YYEKEE (reference sequence). The CDR3 is 16 residues long. CDR3 coding DNA: TGTGCCAGCAGTCAATCGGGACTAGGATTAACCTACGAGCAGTACTTC. Its protein is CASSQSGLGLTYEQYF.

The chain is built from TRBV5-4 and TRBJ2-3; D possibly corresponds to TRBD1 (6 bases). Germline V lookup: CDR1 SGHNT, CDR2 YYREEE (reference sequence). Trimming stripped 4 bases from V and 7 bases from J, with 25 bases between. CDR3 size: 17 residues. The CDR3 protein is CASSKKDRPSPSNTQYF. CDR3 nucleotide sequence: TGTGCCAGCAGCAAAAAAGACAGGCCTTCCCCTTCAAATACGCAGTATTTT.

This CDR3 reads CATSSRQGDTGELFF. In DNA, the CDR3 is TGTGCCACCAGCAGCAGACAGGGGGACACCGGGGAGCTGTTTTTT. This rearrangement joins TRBV15 to TRBJ2-2; 9 bases line up with TRBD1. Unmatched junction bases numbered 2, after V lost 3 bases and J lost 3 bases. CDR1 and CDR2 (germline): LNHNV, YYDKDF (reference sequence). The CDR3 runs to 15 residues.

The sample holds one count of this clone. The chain is built from TRBV28 and TRBJ1-2, with D hard to call. V lost 8 bases and J lost 2, with 15 bases in between. Germline CDR1 MDHEN, CDR2 SYDVKM. This CDR3 has 14 amino acids. CDR3 DNA sequence: TGTGCCAGCGCCATCGGAGGGTCCAACTATGGCTACACCTTC. Translation: CASAIGGSNYGYTF.

The chain carries TRBV27 and TRBJ1-5, with D possibly being TRBD1 (6 bases). The ends were cut back, 4 bases at V and 6 bases at J, with 13 bases in the middle. The CDR3 length is 14 residues. The germline CDR1 and CDR2 sequences are MNHEY and SMNVEV (reference sequence). The CDR3 DNA is TGTGCCAGCAGTTCGGGACACTCCACTCAGCCCCAGCATTTT. Protein product: CASSSGHSTQPQHF.

The CDR3 region is CASSVLAGVLNEQFF. The CDR3 DNA reads TGTGCCAGCAGTGTACTAGCGGGAGTATTAAATGAGCAGTTCTTC. The chain combines TRBV6-4 with TRBJ2-1; 11 positions match TRBD2. The CDR3 contains 15 residues. Losses at the gene ends were 4 bases for V and 7 bases for J; bases not matched to a gene: 6. Per germline, CDR1 MRHNA and CDR2 SNTAGT.

The chain is built from TRBV19 and TRBJ1-1; maybe TRBD1 (5 bases). Trimming removed 4 bases from V and 4 bases from J, with 16 bases in between. This CDR3 has 15 residues. The germline V gene encodes CDR1 LNHDA and CDR2 SQIVND (reference sequence). The CDR3 region has the DNA TGTGCCAGTAGTACTCAGGGTAGCCCGATCACTGAAGCTTTCTTT. Translating gives CASSTQGSPITEAFF.

The rearrangement links TRBV30 to TRBJ2-7; TRBD1 is a possible D gene (5 bases). The CDR3 extends over 11 amino acids. The V end lost 0 bases, the J end lost 6 bases, and 6 bases lay between the germline ends. CDR1 and CDR2 from the germline V gene are GTSNPN and SVGIG (reference sequence). CDR3 in DNA: TGTGCCTGGAGTGTTGGGGCCGAGCAGTACTTC. As protein: CAWSVGAEQYF.

This clone appeared once. The chain uses TRBV28 and TRBJ1-2; D is possibly TRBD1 (5 bases). V was pared by 6 bases and J by 3 bases, with 17 bases between. There are 15 residues in the CDR3. The V gene's germline CDR1 is MDHEN and CDR2 SYDVKM. In DNA form, the CDR3 reads TGTGCCAGCAGGCCCCCCGGAGGGGCGCACTATGGCTACACCTTC. This translates into CASRPPGGAHYGYTF.

The rearrangement links TRBV30 to TRBJ2-1; 9 positions agree with TRBD2. CDR1 is GTSNPN and CDR2 is SVGIG in the germline V gene (reference sequence). This CDR3 has 14 residues. Losses at the gene ends were 2 bases for V and 7 bases for J; bases not matched to a gene: 6. CDR3 DNA: TGTGCCTGGAGTAAGCGGGAGGCCCGGAATGAGCAGTTCTTC. Amino acids: CAWSKREARNEQFF.

The rearrangement joins TRBV14 to TRBJ1-3; D is undetermined. This CDR3 spans 18 amino acids. CDR1 is SGHDN, CDR2 FVKESK, per germline. V lost 2 bases and J 4 bases, leaving 21 bases between the germline ends. CDR3 DNA: TGTGCCAGCAGCCAACACGGGATACTCCTCGGTACGGGAAACACCATATATTTT. This codes for CASSQHGILLGTGNTIYF.

A few counts support this clone. The rearrangement uses TRBV2 and TRBJ2-7, with a weak D call TRBD2 (6 bases). Germline-derived CDR1 and CDR2 are SNHLY and FYNNEI. The CDR3 totals 12 residues. The ends were cut back, 8 bases at V and 7 bases at J, with 15 bases in the middle. In DNA, the CDR3 is TGTGCCAGCGAGTCCGAAGGGAGGGAGCAGTACTTC. It specifies CASESEGREQYF.

This chain connects TRBV28 to TRBJ2-1; D remains ambiguous. Trimming pared 2 bases from V and 1 base from J, leaving 12 bases between. In germline, CDR1 is MDHEN, CDR2 SYDVKM. The CDR3 has 16 residues. CDR3 DNA sequence: TGTGCCAGCAGTTTAGGAGTCTACCCTTCCTACAATGAGCAGTTCTTC. This codes for CASSLGVYPSYNEQFF.

V is TRBV28 and J is TRBJ1-4; 8 bases are a match to TRBD1. The CDR3 is made up of 17 amino acids. J gave up 6 bases and V 2 bases, and 11 bases lay outside the gene matches. CDR1 is MDHEN and CDR2 is SYDVKM in the germline V gene. CDR3 residues: CASSLGQGAFLDEKLFF. The DNA for the CDR3 is TGTGCCAGCAGTTTAGGCCAGGGGGCTTTTCTCGATGAAAAACTGTTTTTT.

This clone was recorded only once. One end of the junction fails to match germline, which may point to a read error. This chain uses TRBV7-7 with TRBJ2-5; 7 bases match TRBD2. The CDR3 spans 14 residues. The V gene's germline CDR1 is SSHAT and CDR2 FNYEAQ (reference sequence). The CDR3 reads CASSRWGGEETQYF. The CDR3, as DNA: TGTGCTAGCAGCCGCTGGGGGGGAGAAGAGACCCAGTACTTC.

The chain uses TRBV30 and TRBJ2-2; 8 bases line up with TRBD2. Germline lookup yields CDR1 GTSNPN and CDR2 SVGIG (reference sequence). The CDR3 covers 15 residues. The V segment lost 7 bases and the J segment 0 bases; nucleotides outside the gene matches: 7. The CDR3 DNA reads TGTGCCTACAAGTTAGCGGGGCCGAACACCGGGGAGCTGTTTTTT. This encodes CAYKLAGPNTGELFF.

This chain uses TRBV28 with TRBJ1-1, with D uncertain. Trimming took off 1 base at V and 6 bases at J, with 21 bases between the two ends. CDR1 is MDHEN, CDR2 SYDVKM, per germline. CDR3 size: 17 residues. The CDR3 here is CASSLFINYRADPEAFF. In DNA, the CDR3 is TGTGCCAGCAGTTTATTTATCAATTACAGAGCAGACCCTGAAGCTTTCTTT.

This rearrangement joins TRBV10-3 to TRBJ2-7; 11 positions match TRBD1. V gave up 1 base and J gave up 1 base; unmatched junction bases: 3. Germline loops: CDR1 ENHRY, CDR2 SYGVKD. The CDR3 runs 16 residues. CDR3 in DNA: TGTGCCATCAGTGAGTTGGGGACAGGGGGGTCCTACGAGCAGTACTTC. Translated, it gives CAISELGTGGSYEQYF.

The chain recombines TRBV15 with TRBJ1-1; D is uncertain. Germline CDR1 and CDR2: LNHNV and YYDKDF (reference sequence). The V gene lost 0 bases and the J gene lost 4 bases, with 9 bases spanning the gap. This CDR3 has 14 amino acids. The CDR3 here is CATSRESGSTEAFF. Here the CDR3 DNA reads TGTGCCACCAGCAGAGAATCGGGTAGCACTGAAGCTTTCTTT.

The chain couples TRBV6-5 to TRBJ2-1; D is perhaps TRBD2 (5 bases). V dropped 5 bases and J dropped 9 bases, with 14 bases sitting between them. The CDR3 has 13 residues. Germline V CDR1 and CDR2: MNHEY, SVGAGI. The CDR3 region is CASSSSEDGEQFF. The DNA of the CDR3 is TGTGCCAGCAGTAGTAGCGAGGACGGTGAGCAGTTCTTC.

The chain employs TRBV5-1 and TRBJ2-7, with 7 bases identical to TRBD1. The CDR3 totals 15 residues. In germline, CDR1 is SGHRS, CDR2 YFSETQ. With V trimmed by 0 bases and J by 4 bases, 7 bases remained unmatched. The CDR3 is CASSLEGRGPYEQYF. CDR3 DNA sequence: TGCGCCAGCAGCTTGGAAGGAAGGGGGCCTTACGAGCAGTACTTC.